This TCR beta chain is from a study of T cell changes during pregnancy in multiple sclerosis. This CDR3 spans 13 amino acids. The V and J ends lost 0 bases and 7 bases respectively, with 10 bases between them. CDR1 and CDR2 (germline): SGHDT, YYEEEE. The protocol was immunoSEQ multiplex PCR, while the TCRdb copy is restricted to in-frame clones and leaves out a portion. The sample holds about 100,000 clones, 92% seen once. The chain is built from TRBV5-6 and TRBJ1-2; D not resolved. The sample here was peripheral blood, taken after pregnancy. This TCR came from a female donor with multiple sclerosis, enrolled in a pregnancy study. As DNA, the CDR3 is TGTGCCAGCAGCTTGGTCGGTTATAGTGGCTACACCTTC. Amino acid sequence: CASSLVGYSGYTF.